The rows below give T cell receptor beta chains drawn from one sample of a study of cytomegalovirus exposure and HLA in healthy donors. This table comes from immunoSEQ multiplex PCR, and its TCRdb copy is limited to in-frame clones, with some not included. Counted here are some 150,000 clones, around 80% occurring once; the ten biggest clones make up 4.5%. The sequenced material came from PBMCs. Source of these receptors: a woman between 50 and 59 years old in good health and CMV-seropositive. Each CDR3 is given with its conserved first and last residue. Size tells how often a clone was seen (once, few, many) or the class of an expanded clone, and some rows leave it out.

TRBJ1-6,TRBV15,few,CATSRDKLRSPLHF
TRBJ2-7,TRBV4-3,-,CASSQEMVAGAIGASYEQYF
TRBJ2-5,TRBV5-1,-,CASSPTSGPETQYF
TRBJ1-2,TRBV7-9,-,CASSLGTGTDYGYTF
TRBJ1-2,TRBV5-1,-,CASRGANYGYTF
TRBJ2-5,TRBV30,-,CAWSVVAGVETQYF
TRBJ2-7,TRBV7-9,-,CASSLDAEGYEQYF
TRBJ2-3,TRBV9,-,CASSVGSSGSADTQYF
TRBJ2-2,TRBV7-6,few,CASSRIRVTNTGELFF
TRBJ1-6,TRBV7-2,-,CASSLFPEGSPLHF
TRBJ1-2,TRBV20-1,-,CSAQGLSGYTF
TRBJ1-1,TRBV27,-,CASSSRLQMNTEAFF
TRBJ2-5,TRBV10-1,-,CASSESWRSGFKETQYF
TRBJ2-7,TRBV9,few,CASSPGGAPYEQYF
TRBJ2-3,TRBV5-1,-,CASSLSDPRVDTQYF
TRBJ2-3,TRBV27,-,CASSLTTGGADTQYF
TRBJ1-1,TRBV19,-,CASAGQGFEAFF
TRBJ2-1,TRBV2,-,CASSGGVAYNEQFF
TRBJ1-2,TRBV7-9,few,CASSSSGEGYYGYTF
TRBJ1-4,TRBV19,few,CASSIGLRGRTNEKLFF
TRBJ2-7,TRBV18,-,CASSPPRIYEQYF
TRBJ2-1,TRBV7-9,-,CASSFWRERVGNEQFF
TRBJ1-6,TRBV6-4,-,CASSDSGTNSPLHF
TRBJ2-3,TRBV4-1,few,CASSQGPDRDRAQYF
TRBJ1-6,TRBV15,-,CATSPRQTIYNSPLHF
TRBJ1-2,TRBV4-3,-,CASSREGEGGYTF
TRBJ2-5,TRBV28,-,CASRLEGRETQYF
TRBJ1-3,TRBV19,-,CASSPGRVFTGNTIYF
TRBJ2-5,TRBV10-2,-,CASSDGGAWGQYF
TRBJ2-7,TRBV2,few,CASSADRGRNEQYF
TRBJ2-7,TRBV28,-,CASSLGAGGSYEQYF
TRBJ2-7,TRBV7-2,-,CASSPRTGGVYEQYF
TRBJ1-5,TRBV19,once,CASSIQNYQPQHF
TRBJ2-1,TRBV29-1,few,CSAVGWTSGDNEQFF
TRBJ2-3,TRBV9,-,CASSVGVAATSTDTQYF
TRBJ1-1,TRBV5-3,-,CARSYIRDRLIPSEAFF
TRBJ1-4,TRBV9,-,CASSVGGGKSEKLFF
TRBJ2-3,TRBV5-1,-,CASSWSPTGTDTQYF
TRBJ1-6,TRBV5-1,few,CASSFPPGASSNSPLHF
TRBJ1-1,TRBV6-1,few,CASSEYGRGSPEAFF
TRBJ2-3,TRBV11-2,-,CASSFGAGGEGQYF
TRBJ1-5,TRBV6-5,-,CASSRGTGHQPQHF
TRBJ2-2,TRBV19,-,CASSMGTGPTGELFF
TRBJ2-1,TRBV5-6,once,CASSLEGGGVEDEQFF
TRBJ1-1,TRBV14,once,CASSKGESGSEATEAFF
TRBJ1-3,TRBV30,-,CAWRFHRGYSGNTIYF
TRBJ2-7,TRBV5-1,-,CASTQRVGARLNEQYF
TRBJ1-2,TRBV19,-,CASTQDRGDGYTF
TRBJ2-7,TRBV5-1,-,CASSVSSAGVHEQYF
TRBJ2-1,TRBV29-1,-,CSVAGSSYNEQFF